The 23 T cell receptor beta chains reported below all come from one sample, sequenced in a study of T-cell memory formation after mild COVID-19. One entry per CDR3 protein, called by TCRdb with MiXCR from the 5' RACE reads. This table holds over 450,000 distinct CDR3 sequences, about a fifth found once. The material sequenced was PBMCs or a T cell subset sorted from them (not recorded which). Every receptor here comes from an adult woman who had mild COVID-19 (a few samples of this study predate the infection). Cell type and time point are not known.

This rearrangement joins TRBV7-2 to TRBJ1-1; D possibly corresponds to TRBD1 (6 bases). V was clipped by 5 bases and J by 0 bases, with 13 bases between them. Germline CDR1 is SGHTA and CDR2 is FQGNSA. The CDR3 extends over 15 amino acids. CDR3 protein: CASSTQTGMNTEAFF. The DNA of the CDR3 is TGTGCCAGCAGCACGCAAACAGGGATGAACACTGAAGCTTTCTTT.

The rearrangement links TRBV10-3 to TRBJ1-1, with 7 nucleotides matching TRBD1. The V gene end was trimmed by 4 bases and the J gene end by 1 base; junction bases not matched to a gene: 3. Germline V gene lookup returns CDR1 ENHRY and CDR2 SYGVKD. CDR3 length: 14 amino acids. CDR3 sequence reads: CAISGGTANTEAFF. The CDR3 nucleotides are TGTGCCATCAGTGGGGGGACAGCGAACACTGAAGCTTTCTTT.

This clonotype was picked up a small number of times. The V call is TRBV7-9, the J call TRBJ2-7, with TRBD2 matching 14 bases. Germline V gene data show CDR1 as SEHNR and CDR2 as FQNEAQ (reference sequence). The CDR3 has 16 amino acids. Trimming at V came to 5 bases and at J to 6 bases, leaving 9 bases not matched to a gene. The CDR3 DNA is TGTGCCAGCAGCGGGGGACTAGCGGGAGAAAGGTCCGAGCAGTACTTC. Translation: CASSGGLAGERSEQYF.

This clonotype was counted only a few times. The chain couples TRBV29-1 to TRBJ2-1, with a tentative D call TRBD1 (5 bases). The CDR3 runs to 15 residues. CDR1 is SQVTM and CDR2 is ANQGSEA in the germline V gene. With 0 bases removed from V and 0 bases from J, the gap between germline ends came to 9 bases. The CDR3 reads CSVEEGPSSYNEQFF. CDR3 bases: TGCAGCGTTGAAGAGGGGCCTAGCTCCTACAATGAGCAGTTCTTC.

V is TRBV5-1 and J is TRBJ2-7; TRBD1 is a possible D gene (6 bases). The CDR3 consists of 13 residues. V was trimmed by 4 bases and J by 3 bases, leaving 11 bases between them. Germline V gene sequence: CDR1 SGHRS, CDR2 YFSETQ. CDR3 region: CASSRTALYEQYF. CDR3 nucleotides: TGCGCCAGCAGCCGGACAGCCCTCTACGAGCAGTACTTC. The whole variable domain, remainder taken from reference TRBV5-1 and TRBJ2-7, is KAGVTQTPRYLIKTRGQQVTLSCSPISGHRSVSWYQQTPGQGLQFLFEYFSETQRNKGNFPGRFSGRQFSNSRSEMNVSTLELGDSALYLCASSRTALYEQYFGPGTRLTVT.

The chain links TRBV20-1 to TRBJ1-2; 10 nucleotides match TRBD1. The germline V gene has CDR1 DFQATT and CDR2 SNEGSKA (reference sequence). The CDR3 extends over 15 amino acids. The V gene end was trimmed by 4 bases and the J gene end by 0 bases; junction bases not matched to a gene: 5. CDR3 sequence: CSATGQGDTNYGYTF. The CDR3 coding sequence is TGCAGTGCTACCGGACAGGGGGATACTAACTATGGCTACACCTTC.

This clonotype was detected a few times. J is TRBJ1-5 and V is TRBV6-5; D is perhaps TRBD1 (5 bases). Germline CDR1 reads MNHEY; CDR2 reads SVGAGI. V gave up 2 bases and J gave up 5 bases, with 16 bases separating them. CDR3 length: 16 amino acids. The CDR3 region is CASSYSRDGSYQPQHF. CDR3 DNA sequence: TGTGCCAGCAGTTACAGCAGGGACGGCTCTTATCAGCCCCAGCATTTT.

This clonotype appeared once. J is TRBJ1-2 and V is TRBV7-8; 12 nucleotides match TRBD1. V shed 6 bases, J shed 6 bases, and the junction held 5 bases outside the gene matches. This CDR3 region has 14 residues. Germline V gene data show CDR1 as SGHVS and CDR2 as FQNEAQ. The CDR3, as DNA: TGTGCCAGCAGAGGGACAGGGGGCCGTCATGGCTACACCTTC. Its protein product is CASRGTGGRHGYTF. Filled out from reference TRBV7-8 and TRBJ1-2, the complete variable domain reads GAGVSQSPRYKVAKRGQDVALRCDPISGHVSLFWYQQALGQGPEFLTYFQNEAQLDKSGLPSDRFFAERPEGSVSTLKIQRTQQEDSAVYLCASRGTGGRHGYTFGSGTRLTVV.

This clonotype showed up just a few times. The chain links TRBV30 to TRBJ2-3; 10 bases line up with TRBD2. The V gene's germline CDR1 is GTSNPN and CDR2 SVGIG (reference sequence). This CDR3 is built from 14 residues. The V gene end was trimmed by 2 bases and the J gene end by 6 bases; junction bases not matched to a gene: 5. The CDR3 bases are TGTGCCTGGAGTCCAGCGGGGGGGCTGGATACGCAGTATTTT. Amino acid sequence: CAWSPAGGLDTQYF.

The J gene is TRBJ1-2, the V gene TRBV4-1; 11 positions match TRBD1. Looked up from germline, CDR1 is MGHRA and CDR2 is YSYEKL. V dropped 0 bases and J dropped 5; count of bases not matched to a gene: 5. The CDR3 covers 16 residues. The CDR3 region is CASSQDRDRGYYGYTF. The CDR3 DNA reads TGCGCCAGCAGCCAAGATAGGGACAGGGGGTATTATGGCTACACCTTC.

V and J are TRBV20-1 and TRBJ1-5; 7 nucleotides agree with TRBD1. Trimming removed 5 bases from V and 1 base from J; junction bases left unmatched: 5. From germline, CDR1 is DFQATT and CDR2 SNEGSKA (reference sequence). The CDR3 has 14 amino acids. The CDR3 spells CSAPNRGSNQPQHF. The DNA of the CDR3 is TGCAGTGCTCCCAACAGGGGAAGCAATCAGCCCCAGCATTTT.

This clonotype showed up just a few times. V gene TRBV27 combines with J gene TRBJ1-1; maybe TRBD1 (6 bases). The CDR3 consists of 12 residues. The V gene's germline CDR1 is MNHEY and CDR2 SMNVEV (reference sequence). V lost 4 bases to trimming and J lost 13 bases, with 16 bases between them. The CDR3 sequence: CASSSLGQGIFF. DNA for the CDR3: TGTGCCAGCAGTTCCTTAGGTCAGGGGATTTTCTTT.

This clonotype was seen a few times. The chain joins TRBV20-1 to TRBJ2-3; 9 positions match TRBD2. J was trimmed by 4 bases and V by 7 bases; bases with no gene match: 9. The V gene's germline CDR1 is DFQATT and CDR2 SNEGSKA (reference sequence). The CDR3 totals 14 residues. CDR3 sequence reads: CSEHRGLASDTQYF. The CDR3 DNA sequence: TGCAGTGAGCACCGGGGACTAGCTTCAGATACGCAGTATTTT.

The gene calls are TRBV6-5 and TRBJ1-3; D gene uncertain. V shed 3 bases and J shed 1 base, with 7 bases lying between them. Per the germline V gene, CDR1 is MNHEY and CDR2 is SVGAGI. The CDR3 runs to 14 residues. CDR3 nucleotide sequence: TGTGCCAGCAGTTATCTGGGGTCTGGAAACACCATATATTTT. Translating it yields CASSYLGSGNTIYF.

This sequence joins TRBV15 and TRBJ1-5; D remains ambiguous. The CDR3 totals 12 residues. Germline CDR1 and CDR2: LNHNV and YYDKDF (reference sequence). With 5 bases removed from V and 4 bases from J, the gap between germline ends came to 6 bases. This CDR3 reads CATSGKNQPQHF. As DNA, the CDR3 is TGTGCCACCAGCGGTAAGAATCAGCCCCAGCATTTT. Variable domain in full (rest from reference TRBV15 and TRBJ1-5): DAMVIQNPRYQVTQFGKPVTLSCSQTLNHNVMYWYQQKSSQAPKLLFHYYDKDFNNEADTPDNFQSRRPNTSFCFLDIRSPGLGDTAMYLCATSGKNQPQHFGDGTRLSIL.

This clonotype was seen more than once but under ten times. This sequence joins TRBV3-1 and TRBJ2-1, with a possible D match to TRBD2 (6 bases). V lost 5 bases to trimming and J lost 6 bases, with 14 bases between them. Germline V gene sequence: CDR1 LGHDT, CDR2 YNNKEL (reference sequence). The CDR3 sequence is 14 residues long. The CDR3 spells CASSGTVVGNEQFF. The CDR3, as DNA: TGTGCCAGCAGCGGGACTGTTGTAGGCAATGAGCAGTTCTTC.

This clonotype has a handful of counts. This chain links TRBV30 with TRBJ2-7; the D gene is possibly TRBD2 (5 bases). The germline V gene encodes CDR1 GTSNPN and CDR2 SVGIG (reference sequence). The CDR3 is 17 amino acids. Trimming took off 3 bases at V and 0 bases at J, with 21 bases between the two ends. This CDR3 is CAWSPLGRQTNSYEQYF. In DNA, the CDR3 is TGTGCCTGGAGCCCACTAGGGAGACAAACAAACTCCTACGAGCAGTACTTC.

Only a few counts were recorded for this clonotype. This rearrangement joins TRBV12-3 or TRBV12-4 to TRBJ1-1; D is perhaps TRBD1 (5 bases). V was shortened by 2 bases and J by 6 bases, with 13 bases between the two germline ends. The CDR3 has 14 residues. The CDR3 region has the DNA TGTGCCAGCAGTTTAAGGAGTTGGGGCCCTGAAGCTTTCTTT. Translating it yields CASSLRSWGPEAFF.

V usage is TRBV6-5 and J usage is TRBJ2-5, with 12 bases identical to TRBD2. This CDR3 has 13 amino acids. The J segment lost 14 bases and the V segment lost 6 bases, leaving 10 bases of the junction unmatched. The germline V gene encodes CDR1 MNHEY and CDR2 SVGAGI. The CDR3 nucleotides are TGTGCCAGCAGGGACGGACTAGCGGGACCCCCCTACTTC. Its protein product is CASRDGLAGPPYF.

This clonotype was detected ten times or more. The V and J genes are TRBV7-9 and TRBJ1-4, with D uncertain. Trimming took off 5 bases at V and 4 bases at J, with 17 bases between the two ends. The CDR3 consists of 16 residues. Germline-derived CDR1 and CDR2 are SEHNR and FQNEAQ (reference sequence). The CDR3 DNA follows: TGTGCCAGCAGCCCATTTAGTTCCGACCTTAATGAAAAACTGTTTTTT. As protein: CASSPFSSDLNEKLFF.

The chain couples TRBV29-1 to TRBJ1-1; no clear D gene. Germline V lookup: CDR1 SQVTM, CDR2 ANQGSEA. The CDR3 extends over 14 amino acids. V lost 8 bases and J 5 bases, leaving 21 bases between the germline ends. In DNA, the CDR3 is TGCAGCTACCTGTCTTATGGCCCGGGGACTGAAGCTTTCTTT. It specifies CSYLSYGPGTEAFF.

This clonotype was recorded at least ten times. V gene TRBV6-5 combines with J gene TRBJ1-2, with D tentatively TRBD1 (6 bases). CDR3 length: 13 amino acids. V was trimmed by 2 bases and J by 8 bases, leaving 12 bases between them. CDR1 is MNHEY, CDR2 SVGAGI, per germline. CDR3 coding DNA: TGTGCCAGCAGTTACCGTGGGGGCCAGGGCTACACCTTC. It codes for CASSYRGGQGYTF.

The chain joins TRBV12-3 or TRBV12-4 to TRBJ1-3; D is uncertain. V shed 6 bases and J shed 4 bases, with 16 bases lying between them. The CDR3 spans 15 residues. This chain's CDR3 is CASSRRAGGGNTIYF. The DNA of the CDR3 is TGTGCCAGCAGCCGAAGGGCAGGAGGGGGAAACACCATATATTTT.